These 4 T cell receptor beta chains came from one sample sequenced in a study of blood T cell repertoires in COVID-19. TCRdb's table, derived via immunoSEQ multiplex PCR, lists solely in-frame clones and lacks some. The table records about 220,000 clones, roughly 85% of them present only once. The specimen was peripheral blood. These TCRs come from an older woman with COVID-19, enrolled during active disease.

In the case of this clone: This likely comes from a read error, as the CDR3 has no conserved phenylalanine or tryptophan at its end. The chain has TRBV15 and TRBJ2-7; D may be TRBD1 (6 bases). CDR1 LNHNV and CDR2 YYDKDF come from the germline V gene (reference sequence). CDR3 length: 15 amino acids. The germline V and J ends were trimmed by 2 bases and 4 bases, with 15 bases remaining between them. CDR3 in amino acids: CATSRSRGSGYEQYL. Written as DNA, the CDR3 is TGTGCCACCAGCAGATCCAGGGGAAGTGGTTACGAGCAGTACCTC.

Remarks on this clone: The junction departs from germline at one end; a sequencing error may be responsible. The chain recombines TRBV24-1 with TRBJ1-2, with 8 bases fitting TRBD1. This CDR3 has 14 residues. Germline CDR1 reads KGHDR; CDR2 reads SFDVKD. As DNA, the CDR3 is TGTGCCACCAGTTCAGGGGGCGCAGAGAATGGCCACACCTTC. It codes for CATSSGGAENGHTF.

This chain connects TRBV6-5 to TRBJ1-1, with D unclear. The CDR3 is 12 residues long. V was trimmed by 7 bases and J by 1 base, leaving 7 bases between them. Germline-derived CDR1 and CDR2 are MNHEY and SVGAGI. The CDR3 bases are TGTGCCAGCACCAACACGAACACTGAAGCTTTCTTT. The encoded protein is CASTNTNTEAFF.

This sequence joins TRBV6-5 and TRBJ1-5; 7 positions match TRBD1. Germline values: CDR1 MNHEY, CDR2 SVGAGI. The CDR3 contains 13 residues. After removal of 6 bases from V and 4 bases from J, the junction contained 3 bases not matched to a gene. The chain's CDR3 is CASSLRGNQPQHF. In nucleotides, the CDR3 is TGTGCCAGCAGCCTCAGGGGGAATCAGCCCCAGCATTTT.